These T cell receptor beta chains were read from a single sample in a study of T cells in Graves' hyperthyroidism and ophthalmopathy. TCRdb passed the multiplex PCR reads through MiXCR, listing each CDR3 protein once. The data show over 450,000 distinct CDR3 sequences, roughly an eighth seen once. What was sequenced was blood. These receptors were taken from a woman aged 18-29 years with Graves' hyperthyroidism. The CDR3 runs from the conserved cysteine through the conserved F or W. D genes are given only for firm matches. Clone size appears in some rows only: once, few, many, or a class for an expanded clone.

cdr3_length,d_call,v_call,clone_size,j_call,cdr3_nt,cdr3_aa
16,-,TRBV6-1,many,TRBJ2-1,TGTGCCAGCAGTGAAGGACAGACCACTATTGGGGATGAGCAGTTCTTC,CASSEGQTTIGDEQFF
14,-,TRBV30,many,TRBJ2-1,TGTGCCTGGAGTGTGGGAGGAGACTACAATGAGCAGTTCTTC,CAWSVGGDYNEQFF
21,TRBD1,TRBV9,many,TRBJ2-1,TGTGCCAGCAGCGTAGGTTTGGGGGGGACAGGGTGGACAGCGACCTACAATGAGCAGTTCTTC,CASSVGLGGTGWTATYNEQFF
13,-,TRBV7-7,few,TRBJ1-5,TGTGCCAGCAGCTTAGCACAGAATCAGCCCCAGCATTTT,CASSLAQNQPQHF
15,TRBD2,TRBV27,many,TRBJ2-5,TGTGCCAGCAGTTCCGTGGGACTAGCGGAAGAGACCCAGTACTTC,CASSSVGLAEETQYF
13,-,TRBV18,many,TRBJ1-1,TGTGCCACCCTATTGGGGGCGAACACTGAAGCTTTCTTT,CATLLGANTEAFF
16,TRBD2,TRBV11-2,many,TRBJ2-2,TGTGCCAGCACCCACCCTAGCGGGAGGAACACCGGGGAGCTGTTTTTT,CASTHPSGRNTGELFF
13,-,TRBV30,-,TRBJ1-2,TGTGCCTGGAGGACAGAAAGATTCTATGGCTACACCTTC,CAWRTERFYGYTF
13,-,TRBV29-1,few,TRBJ1-2,TGCAGCGTTGGGGCAGGGGAAAACTATGGCTACACCTTC,CSVGAGENYGYTF
14,-,TRBV11-2,many,TRBJ1-2,TGTGCCAGCAGCTTAGATGGACGGATCTATGGCTACACCTTC,CASSLDGRIYGYTF
15,-,TRBV2,many,TRBJ1-3,TGTGCCAGCAGTTTAGGGGAAAGAACAGGAAACACCATATATTTT,CASSLGERTGNTIYF
13,-,TRBV19,many,TRBJ2-7,TGTGCCAGTAGTATCGATGGTCTCTACGAGCAGTACTTC,CASSIDGLYEQYF
14,-,TRBV7-2,many,TRBJ2-4,TGTGCCAGCGGGTTATCCTTAGCCAAAAACATTCAGTACTTC,CASGLSLAKNIQYF
15,-,TRBV7-9,few,TRBJ2-1,TGTGCCAGCAGGCCTCGCCGGAGCTCCTACAATGAGCAGTTCTTC,CASRPRRSSYNEQFF
14,-,TRBV20-1,many,TRBJ2-7,TGCAGTGCCGAGGCCTGGGGGGATAGCGACGAGCAGTACTTC,CSAEAWGDSDEQYF
13,-,TRBV30,many,TRBJ2-7,TGTGCCTGGAGTGCACATACCAACTACGAGCAGTACTTC,CAWSAHTNYEQYF
16,TRBD2,TRBV27,many,TRBJ2-1,TGTGCCAGCAGTTTTGGACTAGCGGGAGTGATTTATGAGCAGTTCTTC,CASSFGLAGVIYEQFF
13,-,TRBV2,many,TRBJ1-1,TGTGCCAGCAGGTTAGGGGTTGGGGCTGAAGCTTTCTTT,CASRLGVGAEAFF
15,TRBD1,TRBV11-3,-,TRBJ1-2,TGTGCCAGTAGTCGCGGGACAGGCTCGTATCGGGGCTACACCTTC,CASSRGTGSYRGYTF
12,-,TRBV5-1,many,TRBJ1-1,TGCGCCAGCAGACAAGACAGTAAGTTGGCTTTCTTT,CASRQDSKLAFF
17,TRBD2,TRBV12-3/TRBV12-4,many,TRBJ2-7,TGTGCCAGCAGAATGGGACTAGCGGGAGGCGGCTCCTACGAGCAGTACTTC,CASRMGLAGGGSYEQYF
16,-,TRBV12-3/TRBV12-4,few,TRBJ1-1,TGTGCCAGCAGTTTACTTCGACAGAATATGAACACTGAAGCTTTCTTT,CASSLLRQNMNTEAFF
15,-,TRBV11-1,many,TRBJ2-3,TGTGCCAGCAGCTTACGGGATATGAACACAGATACGCAGTATTTT,CASSLRDMNTDTQYF
16,TRBD2,TRBV11-2,-,TRBJ2-1,TGTGCCAGCAGCTTATTTGCGGGAGGGGTCTACAATGAGCAGTTCTTC,CASSLFAGGVYNEQFF
16,TRBD2,TRBV5-1,many,TRBJ2-1,TGCGCCAGCAGCCCACCACTAGCGGGAGGGCAGGGGGAGCAGTTCTTC,CASSPPLAGGQGEQFF
12,-,TRBV29-1,many,TRBJ1-5,TGCAGCGTTGTCGCGCTGGGACAGCCCCAGCATTTT,CSVVALGQPQHF
13,TRBD1,TRBV30,many,TRBJ2-1,TGTGCCTGGAGTGGGACAGGGGGAAATGAGCAGTTCTTC,CAWSGTGGNEQFF
15,-,TRBV12-3/TRBV12-4,many,TRBJ1-2,TGTGCCAGCAGTTTAAGGTCGGGGGACGGCTATGGCTACACCTTC,CASSLRSGDGYGYTF
14,-,TRBV12-3/TRBV12-4,once,TRBJ2-1,TGTGCCAGCAGTTTGGGGGGGGGCCACAATGAGCAGTTCTTC,CASSLGGGHNEQFF
15,-,TRBV27,many,TRBJ1-5,TGTGCCAGCAGTTTATCGAATCAGGGCAATCAGCCCCAGCATTTT,CASSLSNQGNQPQHF
14,TRBD2,TRBV6-1,many,TRBJ2-3,TGTGCCAGCAACCCAGCGGGAGTAGTGGATACGCAGTATTTT,CASNPAGVVDTQYF
11,TRBD2,TRBV7-3,many,TRBJ2-7,TGTGCCAGCAGCTCGGGACTAGAGCAGTACTTC,CASSSGLEQYF
16,-,TRBV20-1,many,TRBJ1-3,TGCAGTGCACTGACCCACTTAGCGAGCTCTGGAAACACCATATATTTT,CSALTHLASSGNTIYF
18,TRBD2,TRBV10-1,-,TRBJ2-1,TGCGCCAGCAGCGAAAAAATTTGGACTAGCGGGAGTGGGGATGAGCAGTTCTTC,CASSEKIWTSGSGDEQFF
15,-,TRBV11-1,many,TRBJ2-7,TGTGCCAGCAGCGTTAACCCTGGGGCGGACTACGAGCAGTACTTC,CASSVNPGADYEQYF
13,-,TRBV30,-,TRBJ1-1,TGTGCCTGGAGTGGGGGGATTAACACTGAAGGTTTCTTT,CAWSGGINTEGFF
15,-,TRBV11-2,-,TRBJ1-5,TGTGCCGGCAGCTTGGGGGGGGGCGCGGGTCAGCCCCAGCATTTT,CAGSLGGGAGQPQHF
15,-,TRBV7-3,few,TRBJ2-1,TGTGCCAGCAGCTTAGAGGGGGGCGGGATGGGTGAGCAGTTCTTC,CASSLEGGGMGEQFF
15,-,TRBV9,-,TRBJ1-4,TGTGCCGGCAGCGTAGGTTGGGGGGGCGATGAAAAACTGTTTTTT,CAGSVGWGGDEKLFF
20,TRBD2,TRBV5-4,-,TRBJ2-1,TGTGCCAGCAGCTTGGGGGGGTCTAGCGGGTTATACCTCTCCTACAATGAGCAGTTCTTC,CASSLGGSSGLYLSYNEQFF
20,TRBD1,TRBV27,few,TRBJ2-2,TGTGCCAGCTTCCCCCTCCGAGGGATAGGGGGCTCGGTTATAGCCGGGGAGCTGTTTTTT,CASFPLRGIGGSVIAGELFF
13,-,TRBV5-5,few,TRBJ1-1,TGTGCCAGCAGTGTTCACGTGGGCACTGAAGCTTTCTTT,CASSVHVGTEAFF
15,-,TRBV25-1,few,TRBJ2-2,TGTGCCAGCAGTGAGTTGCAGAGCCCTACCGGGGAGCTGTTTTTT,CASSELQSPTGELFF
13,-,TRBV5-1,many,TRBJ1-2,TGCGCCAGCAGCTCAGGAGGGGTGGATGGCTACACCTTC,CASSSGGVDGYTF
18,-,TRBV6-1,many,TRBJ2-2,TGTGCCAGCACCAACTACGGACAGTTGATGGTCTTGGGCGGGGAGCTGTTTTTT,CASTNYGQLMVLGGELFF
17,TRBD2,TRBV30,-,TRBJ2-1,TGTGCCTCGGAGGACGTTATAGCGGGAGAGGGGTACAATGAGCAGTTCTTC,CASEDVIAGEGYNEQFF